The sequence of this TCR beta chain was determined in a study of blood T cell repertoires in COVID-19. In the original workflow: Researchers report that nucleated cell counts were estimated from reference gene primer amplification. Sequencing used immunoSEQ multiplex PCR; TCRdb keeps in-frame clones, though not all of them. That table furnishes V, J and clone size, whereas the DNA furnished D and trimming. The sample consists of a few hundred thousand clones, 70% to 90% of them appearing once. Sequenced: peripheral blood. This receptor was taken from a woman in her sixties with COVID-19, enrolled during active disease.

CDR3 sequence (DNA): TGTGCCAGCAGCTTAGGACGGGGGGGTTCAGATACGCAGTATTTT. Its protein product is CASSLGRGGSDTQYF. The rearrangement joins TRBV11-3 to TRBJ2-3; 8 positions agree with TRBD2. CDR1 SGHNT and CDR2 YENEEA come from the germline V gene. The J segment lost 4 bases and the V segment lost 1 base, leaving 4 bases of the junction unmatched. This CDR3 has 15 amino acids.